This T cell receptor (beta chain) originates from a study of cytomegalovirus exposure and HLA in healthy donors. In the case of this clone: Its antigen is not identified.

CDR1 and CDR2 from the germline V gene are SQVTM and ANQGSEA. The CDR3 is made up of 15 amino acids. V was clipped by 8 bases and J by 2 bases; unmatched bases: 12. Primers for the PCR totalled 60 Vbeta and 13 Jbeta. This table comes from immunoSEQ multiplex PCR, and its TCRdb copy is limited to in-frame clones, with some not included. The sample records approximately 150,000 clones, roughly 80% being singletons. Study-wide results and limits: Altogether, 150 to 200 TCR beta chains were recorded as cytomegalovirus-associated. TCR beta V- and J-gene trimming, according to a later analysis, was linked to a missense DCLRE1C variant. In a later analysis, HLA-C alleles had the fewest associated TCRs, DRB1 alleles the most. A later analysis showed HLA-associated TCR beta chains outstripping equally common others in clonal expansion.

The V and J genes are TRBV29-1 and TRBJ2-5; 9 positions agree with TRBD2. The clonotype was recovered from a man aged 25-45 years in good health and CMV-seropositive. Sequencing was performed on PBMCs. The CDR3 region is CSLHYAGGGQETQYF. The CDR3 DNA is TGCAGCTTGCACTATGCGGGGGGGGGACAAGAGACCCAGTACTTC.